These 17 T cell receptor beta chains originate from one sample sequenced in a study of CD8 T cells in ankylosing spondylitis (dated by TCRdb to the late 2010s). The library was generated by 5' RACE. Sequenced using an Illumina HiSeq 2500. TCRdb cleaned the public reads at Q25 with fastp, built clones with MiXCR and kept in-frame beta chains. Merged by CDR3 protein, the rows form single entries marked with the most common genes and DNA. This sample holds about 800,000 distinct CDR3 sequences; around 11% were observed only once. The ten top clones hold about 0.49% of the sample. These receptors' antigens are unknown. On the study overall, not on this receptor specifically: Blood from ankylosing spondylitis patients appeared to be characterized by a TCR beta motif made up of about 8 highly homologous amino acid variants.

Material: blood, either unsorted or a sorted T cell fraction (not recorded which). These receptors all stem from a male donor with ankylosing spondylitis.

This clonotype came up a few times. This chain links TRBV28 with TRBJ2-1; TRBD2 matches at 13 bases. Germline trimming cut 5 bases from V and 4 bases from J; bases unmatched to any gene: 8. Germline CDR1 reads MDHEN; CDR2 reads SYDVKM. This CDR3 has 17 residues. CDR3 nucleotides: TGTGCCAGCAGTCCTACTAGCGGGGGGGCCTGGTACAATGAGCAGTTCTTC. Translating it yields CASSPTSGGAWYNEQFF.

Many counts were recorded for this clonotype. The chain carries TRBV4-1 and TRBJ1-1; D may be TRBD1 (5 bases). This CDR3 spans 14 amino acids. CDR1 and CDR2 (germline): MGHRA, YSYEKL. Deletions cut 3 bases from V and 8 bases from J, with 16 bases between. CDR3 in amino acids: CASSHEIRVWEAFF. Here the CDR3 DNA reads TGCGCCAGCAGCCACGAAATCAGGGTCTGGGAAGCTTTCTTT.

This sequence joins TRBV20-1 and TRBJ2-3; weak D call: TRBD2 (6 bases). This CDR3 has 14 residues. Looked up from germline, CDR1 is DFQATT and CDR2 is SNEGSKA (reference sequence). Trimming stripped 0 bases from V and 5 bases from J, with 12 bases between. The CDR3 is CSARDLTSRDTQYF. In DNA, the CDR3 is TGCAGTGCTAGAGATTTGACTAGTAGAGATACGCAGTATTTT.

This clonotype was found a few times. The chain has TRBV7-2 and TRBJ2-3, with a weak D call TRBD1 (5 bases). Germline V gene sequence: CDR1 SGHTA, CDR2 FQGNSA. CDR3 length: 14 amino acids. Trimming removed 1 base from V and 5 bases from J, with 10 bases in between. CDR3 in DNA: TGTGCCAGCAGCTTAGACAGGTCAGGAGATACGCAGTATTTT. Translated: CASSLDRSGDTQYF. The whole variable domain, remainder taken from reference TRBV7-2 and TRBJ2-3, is GAGVSQSPSNKVTEKGKDVELRCDPISGHTALYWYRQSLGQGLEFLIYFQGNSAPDKSGLPSDRFSAERTGGSVSTLTIQRTQQEDSAVYLCASSLDRSGDTQYFGPGTRLTVL.

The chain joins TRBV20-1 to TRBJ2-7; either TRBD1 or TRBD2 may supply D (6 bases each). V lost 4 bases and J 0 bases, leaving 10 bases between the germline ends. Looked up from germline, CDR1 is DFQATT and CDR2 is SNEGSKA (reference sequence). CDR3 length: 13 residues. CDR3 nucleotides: TGCAGTGCTAAAGGGGGGCACTCCTACGAGCAGTACTTC. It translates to CSAKGGHSYEQYF.

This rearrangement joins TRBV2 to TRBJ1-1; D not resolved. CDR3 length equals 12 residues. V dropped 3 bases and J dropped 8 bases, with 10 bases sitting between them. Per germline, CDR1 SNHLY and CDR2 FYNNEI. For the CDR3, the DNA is TGTGCCAGCAGTGACGGCCCCTGGGAAGCTTTCTTT. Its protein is CASSDGPWEAFF.

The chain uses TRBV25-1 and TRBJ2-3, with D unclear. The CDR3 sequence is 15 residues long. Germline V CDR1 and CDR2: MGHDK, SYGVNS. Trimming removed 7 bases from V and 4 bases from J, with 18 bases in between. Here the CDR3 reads CASTPAGGNPDTQYF. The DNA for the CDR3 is TGTGCCAGCACCCCTGCAGGTGGGAATCCAGATACGCAGTATTTT.

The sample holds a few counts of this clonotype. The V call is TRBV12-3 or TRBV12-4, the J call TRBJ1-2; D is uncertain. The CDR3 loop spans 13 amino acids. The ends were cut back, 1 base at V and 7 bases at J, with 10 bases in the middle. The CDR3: CASSLGSEIGYTF. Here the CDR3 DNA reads TGTGCCAGCAGTTTAGGCAGTGAAATTGGCTACACCTTC.

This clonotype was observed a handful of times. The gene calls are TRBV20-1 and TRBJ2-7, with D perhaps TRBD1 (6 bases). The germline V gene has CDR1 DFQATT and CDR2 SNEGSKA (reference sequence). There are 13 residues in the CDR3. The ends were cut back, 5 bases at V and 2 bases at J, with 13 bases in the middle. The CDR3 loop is CSACPDSTYEQYF. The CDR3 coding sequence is TGCAGTGCTTGTCCGGACAGTACCTACGAGCAGTACTTC.

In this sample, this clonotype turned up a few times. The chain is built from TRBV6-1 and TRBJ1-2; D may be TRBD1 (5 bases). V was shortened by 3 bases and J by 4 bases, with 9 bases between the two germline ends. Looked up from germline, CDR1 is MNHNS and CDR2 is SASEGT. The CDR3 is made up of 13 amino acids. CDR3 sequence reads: CASSDQGSYGYTF. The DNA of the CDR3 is TGTGCCAGCAGTGACCAGGGTAGCTATGGCTACACCTTC.

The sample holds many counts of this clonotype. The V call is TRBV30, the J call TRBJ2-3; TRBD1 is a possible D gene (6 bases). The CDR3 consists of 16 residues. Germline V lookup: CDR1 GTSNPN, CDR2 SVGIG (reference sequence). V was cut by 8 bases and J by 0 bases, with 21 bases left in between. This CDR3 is CARVRWTVSSTDTQYF. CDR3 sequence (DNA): TGTGCCCGCGTCAGGTGGACAGTTTCTAGCACAGATACGCAGTATTTT.

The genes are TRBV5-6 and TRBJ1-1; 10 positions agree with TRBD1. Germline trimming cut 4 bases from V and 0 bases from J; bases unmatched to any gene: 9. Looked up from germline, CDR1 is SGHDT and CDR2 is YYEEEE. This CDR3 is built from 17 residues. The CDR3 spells CASSAPGQGIMNTEAFF. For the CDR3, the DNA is TGTGCCAGCAGCGCCCCGGGACAGGGGATAATGAACACTGAAGCTTTCTTT.

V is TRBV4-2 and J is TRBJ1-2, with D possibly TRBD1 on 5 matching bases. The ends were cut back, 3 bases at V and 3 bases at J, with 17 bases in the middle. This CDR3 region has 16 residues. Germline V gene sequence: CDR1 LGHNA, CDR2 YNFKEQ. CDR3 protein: CASSQPGTFSDYGYTF. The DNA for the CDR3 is TGTGCCAGCAGCCAGCCAGGGACCTTTTCTGACTATGGCTACACCTTC.

In nucleotides, the CDR3 is TGTGCCAGCCCCCCGCATGAGCAGTTCTTC. Translated: CASPPHEQFF. The chain has TRBV21-1 and TRBJ2-1; TRBD1 is the table's D call and was not checked against the DNA. TRBV21-1 is marked as a pseudogene. The CDR3 is made up of 10 amino acids.

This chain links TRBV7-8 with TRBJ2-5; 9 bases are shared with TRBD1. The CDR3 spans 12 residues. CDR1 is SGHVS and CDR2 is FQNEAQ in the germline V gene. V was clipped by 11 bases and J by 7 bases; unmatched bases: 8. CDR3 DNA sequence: TGTGCCTGCAACAGGGGGCAGGGGACCCAGTACTTC. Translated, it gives CACNRGQGTQYF.

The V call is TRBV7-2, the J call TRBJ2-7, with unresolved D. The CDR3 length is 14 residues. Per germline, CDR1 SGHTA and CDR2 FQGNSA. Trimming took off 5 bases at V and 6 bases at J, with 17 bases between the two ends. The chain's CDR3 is CASSPRSRSLEQYF. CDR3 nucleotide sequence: TGTGCCAGCAGCCCTCGTTCCAGGAGTCTCGAGCAGTACTTC.

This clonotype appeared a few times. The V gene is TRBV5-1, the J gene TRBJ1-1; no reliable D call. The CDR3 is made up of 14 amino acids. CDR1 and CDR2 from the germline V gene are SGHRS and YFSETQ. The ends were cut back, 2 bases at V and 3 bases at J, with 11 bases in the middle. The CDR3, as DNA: TGCGCCAGCAGCTTCTCAGGCGAGGACACTGAAGCTTTCTTT. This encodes CASSFSGEDTEAFF.